This T cell receptor beta chain is from a study of T cells in Graves' hyperthyroidism and ophthalmopathy. Broader study findings: Most thyroid clonotypes that were expanded above 0.001 also turned up in blood.

The V gene's germline CDR1 is SGHTA and CDR2 FQGNSA. V lost 3 bases, J lost 9 bases, and 13 bases lay in between. This CDR3 is 13 amino acids long. Authors of the study amplified TCR beta CDR3 regions from RNA transcripts. TCR CDR3 regions were first amplified by RT-PCR with HTBI primers. TCRdb reprocessed the multiplex PCR reads with MiXCR, giving one entry per CDR3 protein. The profile shows hundreds of thousands of distinct CDR3 sequences, less than 25% of them singletons. This clonotype was detected only a few times. Its matching antigen is unknown. J is TRBJ2-3 and V is TRBV7-2; TRBD1 might be the D (6 bases). This receptor was obtained from a young man with Graves' ophthalmopathy. The sequenced material came from blood. The CDR3 reads CASSFPGHKTQYF. CDR3 sequence (DNA): TGTGCCAGCAGCTTTCCGGGACACAAGACGCAGTATTTT.